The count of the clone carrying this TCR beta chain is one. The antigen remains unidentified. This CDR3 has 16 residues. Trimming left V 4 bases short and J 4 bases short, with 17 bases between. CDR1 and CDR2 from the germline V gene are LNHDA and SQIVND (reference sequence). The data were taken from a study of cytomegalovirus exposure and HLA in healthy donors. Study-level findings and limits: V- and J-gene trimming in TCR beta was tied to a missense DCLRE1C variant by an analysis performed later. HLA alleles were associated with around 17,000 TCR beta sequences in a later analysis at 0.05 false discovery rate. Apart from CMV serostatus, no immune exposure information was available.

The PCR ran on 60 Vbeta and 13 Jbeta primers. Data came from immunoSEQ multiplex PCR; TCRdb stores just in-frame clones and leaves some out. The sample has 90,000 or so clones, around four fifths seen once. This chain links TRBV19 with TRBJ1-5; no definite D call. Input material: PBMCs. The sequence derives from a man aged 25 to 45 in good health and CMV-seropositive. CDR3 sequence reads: CASSTDFRVGNQPQHF. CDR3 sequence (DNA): TGTGCCAGTAGTACGGACTTTAGGGTTGGAAATCAGCCCCAGCATTTT.